Below, one T cell receptor (beta chain) is given with its context. The sample originates from a study of cytomegalovirus exposure and HLA in healthy donors. The PCR employed 60 Vbeta primers together with 13 Jbeta primers. Clones were read by immunoSEQ multiplex PCR, and TCRdb kept only the in-frame ones, dropping some. Of about 150,000 clones in the sample, more than 70% are singletons; the top ten hold 5.6%. The CDR3 covers 14 residues. The germline CDR1 and CDR2 sequences are SGHNT and YYREEE (reference sequence). V was pared by 2 bases and J by 12 bases, with 18 bases between. Sequences were obtained from PBMCs. The chain employs TRBV5-4 and TRBJ2-1, with D perhaps TRBD2 (7 bases). The sequence derives from a woman aged 40-49 years in good health and CMV-seropositive. Written as DNA, the CDR3 is TGTGCCAGCAGCTTCGGGGGAGGGGGGTCGGGGCAGTTCTTC. Protein product: CASSFGGGGSGQFF.